This record covers a single TCR beta chain. What it binds is not known. This specimen comes from a study of CXCR3-negative and CXCR3-positive naive CD8 T cells. Using triplicate sorts, 300,000 cells were collected each time from every CD8+ T cell subset. Naive CD8+ T cells were CD45RO-CCR7+CD27+CD95-. Study-wide results and limits: Similar TRBV-TRBJ usage was seen in naive cells (both CXCR3-negative and CXCR3-positive), but memory cells differed. Once cells were cryopreserved, CXCR3 expression went down partly, and most assays used fresh PBMCs. Against CXCR3-negative naive cells, CXCR3-positive naive cells showed more hydrophobic TRB CDR3s.

This CDR3 is 14 amino acids long. CDR1 SEHNR and CDR2 FQNEAQ come from the germline V gene (reference sequence). Researchers prepared the TRB cDNA libraries using 5' RACE with UMI labels. After re-calling the 5' RACE reads, TCRdb lists one entry per CDR3 protein, DNA absent. The table lists 100,000 to 150,000 distinct CDR3 sequences. The chain has TRBV7-9 and TRBJ2-7; the TCRdb D gene call, TRBD1, has no DNA to confirm it. The clonotype was recovered from a human donor in good health. Some clones in this sample may be carry-over from other donors' samples. Sequencing input: naive CXCR3+ CD8+ T cells from blood. Documented subset: CD45RO-CCR7+CD27+CD95- naive CD8+ T cells expressing CXCR3 (TNR3+). CDR3 protein: CASWAGQGDDEQYF.